These 13 T cell receptor beta chains share one sample of origin, sequenced in a study of cytomegalovirus exposure and HLA in healthy donors. The PCR was carried out with 60 Vbeta primers and 13 Jbeta primers. Repertoires were generated with immunoSEQ multiplex PCR, while TCRdb's copy carries only in-frame clones and drops some. This sample's clone table lists 70,000 to 75,000 clones. Sequencing was done on a sample of PBMCs. The receptor source for this set is a female donor in good health and CMV-seropositive.

V usage is TRBV5-1 and J usage is TRBJ2-7; a possible D gene is TRBD2 (5 bases). The CDR3 is 14 amino acids. Germline loops: CDR1 SGHRS, CDR2 YFSETQ. Trimming removed 1 base at V and 1 base at J, with 9 bases between. Here the CDR3 DNA reads TGCGCCAGCAGCTTGAACGGGGTATCCTACGAGCAGTACTTC. As protein: CASSLNGVSYEQYF.

V gene TRBV15 combines with J gene TRBJ2-1; 8 bases are a match to TRBD2. The CDR3 consists of 14 residues. CDR1 LNHNV and CDR2 YYDKDF come from the germline V gene (reference sequence). V gave up 1 base and J gave up 8 bases; unmatched junction bases: 4. The CDR3, as DNA: TGTGCCACCAGCAGAGTTTCGGGAGGGGATGAGCAGTTCTTC. It yields the protein CATSRVSGGDEQFF. The whole variable domain, filled in from reference TRBV15 and TRBJ2-1, reads DAMVIQNPRYQVTQFGKPVTLSCSQTLNHNVMYWYQQKSSQAPKLLFHYYDKDFNNEADTPDNFQSRRPNTSFCFLDIRSPGLGDTAMYLCATSRVSGGDEQFFGPGTRLTVL.

The chain links TRBV4-1 to TRBJ2-1; 10 positions agree with TRBD2. There are 17 residues in the CDR3. V lost 6 bases and J lost 2; bases outside the gene matches: 10. Germline V gene lookup returns CDR1 MGHRA and CDR2 YSYEKL. The CDR3 sequence is CASSHSGTSDTYNEQFF. The CDR3 DNA reads TGCGCCAGCAGTCATAGTGGGACTAGCGATACCTACAATGAGCAGTTCTTC.

V is TRBV14 and J is TRBJ2-3, with 8 positions matching TRBD2. CDR1 and CDR2 (germline): SGHDN, FVKESK. The CDR3 is 15 amino acids. The V gene end was trimmed by 4 bases and the J gene end by 4 bases; junction bases not matched to a gene: 7. CDR3 sequence (DNA): TGTGCCAGCAGCCGCCTGACTAGCGAGTCAGATACGCAGTATTTT. It codes for CASSRLTSESDTQYF. Filled out from reference TRBV14 and TRBJ2-3, the complete variable domain reads EAGVTQFPSHSVIEKGQTVTLRCDPISGHDNLYWYRRVMGKEIKFLLHFVKESKQDESGMPNNRFLAERTGGTYSTLKVQPAELEDSGVYFCASSRLTSESDTQYFGPGTRLTVL.

The V call is TRBV19, the J call TRBJ2-6, with unresolved D. Trimming stripped 7 bases from V and 1 base from J, with 8 bases between. Germline assignment: CDR1 LNHDA and CDR2 SQIVND (reference sequence). The CDR3 is 14 amino acids. CDR3 nucleotide sequence: TGTGCCAGTACCACAGAATCTGGGGCCAACGTCCTGACTTTC. It yields the protein CASTTESGANVLTF.

V is TRBV28 and J is TRBJ1-2; D gene unclear. Germline V gene data show CDR1 as MDHEN and CDR2 as SYDVKM. The CDR3 runs 11 residues. Trimming stripped 4 bases from V and 7 bases from J, with 7 bases between. The CDR3 sequence: CASSSRVGYTF. CDR3 nucleotide sequence: TGTGCCAGCAGTTCCCGGGTTGGCTACACCTTC.

The chain uses TRBV28 and TRBJ1-2, with a weak D call TRBD1 (5 bases). CDR3 size: 12 residues. The V end lost 6 bases, the J end lost 5 bases, and 10 bases lay between the germline ends. From germline, CDR1 is MDHEN and CDR2 SYDVKM. CDR3 in amino acids: CASRSGGYGYTF. CDR3 nucleotides: TGTGCCAGCAGGTCCGGGGGGTATGGCTACACCTTC.

The chain couples TRBV11-2 to TRBJ2-7; 9 nucleotides match TRBD2. V dropped 3 bases and J dropped 7; count of bases not matched to a gene: 4. The CDR3 covers 13 residues. From germline, CDR1 is SGHAT and CDR2 FQNNGV. CDR3 sequence reads: CASSLRREGEQYF. The DNA of the CDR3 is TGTGCCAGCAGCTTGAGGCGGGAGGGGGAGCAGTACTTC.

The chain uses TRBV7-3 and TRBJ2-5; 7 nucleotides match TRBD1. Losses at the gene ends were 5 bases for V and 4 bases for J; bases not matched to a gene: 7. This CDR3 has 14 amino acids. Germline CDR1 reads SGHTA; CDR2 reads FQGTGA. The CDR3 sequence is CASSPGTDRETQYF. The CDR3 DNA reads TGTGCCAGCAGCCCCGGGACAGATCGAGAGACCCAGTACTTC.

About this clone: The junction differs from germline at one of its ends, possibly a read error. CDR3 nucleotides: TGCAGTGCTAGATCCCCACGGACAGCTTCCTTC. This sequence encodes CSARSPRTASF. The J gene is TRBJ1-2, the V gene TRBV20-1, with a weak D call TRBD1 (6 bases). Per germline, CDR1 DFQATT and CDR2 SNEGSKA (reference sequence). This CDR3 has 11 residues.

V and J are TRBV7-6 and TRBJ2-1, with 8 positions matching TRBD1. Germline CDR1 is SGHVS and CDR2 is FNYEAQ. With V trimmed by 1 base and J by 5 bases, 4 bases remained unmatched. The CDR3 contains 15 residues. CDR3 residues: CASSLGRTGNNEQFF. The CDR3 nucleotides are TGTGCCAGCAGCTTAGGACGGACAGGGAACAATGAGCAGTTCTTC.

The J gene is TRBJ1-5, the V gene TRBV19; TRBD1 might be the D (5 bases). V was pared by 6 bases and J by 3 bases, with 15 bases between. The CDR3 covers 15 residues. Germline assignment: CDR1 LNHDA and CDR2 SQIVND (reference sequence). CDR3 DNA sequence: TGTGCCAGTAGCCTGATGGCGACAGTCAATCAGCCCCAGCATTTT. Translating it yields CASSLMATVNQPQHF.

This chain links TRBV7-2 with TRBJ2-7, with TRBD1 matching 10 bases. The CDR3 runs to 14 residues. Trimming at V came to 4 bases and at J to 7 bases, leaving 7 bases not matched to a gene. Germline V CDR1 and CDR2: SGHTA, FQGNSA. As DNA, the CDR3 is TGTGCCAGCAGCTGGAGACAGGGGGCGGAAGAGCAGTACTTC. Translating it yields CASSWRQGAEEQYF.